A single sample gave rise to the 10 T cell receptor beta chains below, sequenced in a study of blood T cells in healthy people across ages. Using a J-beta primer mix together with a sample-barcoded 5' primer, a second PCR was run for about 7 to 12 cycles. TCRdb reanalysed the 5' RACE reads using MiXCR and keeps one entry per CDR3 protein. The sample lists about 930,000 distinct CDR3 sequences, 25% to 30% seen once, with about 9.4% in the top ten. This sample was shared with a second study, whose subject was T cells of mothers and their children.

The sample was blood. Source of these receptors: a woman aged 40 to 50 in good health.

This chain uses TRBV7-2 with TRBJ1-2, with D perhaps matching TRBD1 (6 bases). The V and J ends lost 1 base and 5 bases respectively, with 11 bases between them. Germline CDR1 SGHTA, CDR2 FQGNSA. The CDR3 has 14 residues. CDR3 coding DNA: TGTGCCAGCAGCTTAGGACAGGCGCATTATGGCTACACCTTC. Encoded protein: CASSLGQAHYGYTF.

This clonotype has at least ten counts. CDR3 residues: CSVEATPYEQYF. The DNA of the CDR3 is TGCAGCGTTGAAGCAACCCCCTACGAGCAGTACTTC. The chain couples TRBV29-1 to TRBJ2-7, with D hard to call. The V and J ends lost 1 base and 2 bases respectively, with 6 bases between them. Germline lookup yields CDR1 SQVTM and CDR2 ANQGSEA. The CDR3 length is 12 residues.

This clonotype was detected only a few times. A single base separates this from a much larger clone, so it may be a read error. V and J are TRBV12-3 or TRBV12-4 and TRBJ2-3; TRBD2 might be the D (5 bases). The CDR3 length is 16 residues. Trimming left V 5 bases short and J 2 bases short, with 17 bases between. CDR3 coding DNA: TGTGCCAGCAGTCCAAAGGAACGGGGAACCACAGATACGCAGTATTTT. It encodes CASSPKERGTTDTQYF.

The V gene is TRBV4-3, the J gene TRBJ2-1; TRBD2 agrees at 9 bases. J gave up 0 bases and V 5 bases, and 8 bases lay outside the gene matches. Germline CDR1 LGHNA, CDR2 YSLEER. The length of the CDR3 is 17 residues. CDR3 nucleotide sequence: TGCGCCAGCAGCAAGGTCTCAGCGGGGGGCTCCTACAATGAGCAGTTCTTC. Encoded protein: CASSKVSAGGSYNEQFF.

On this clonotype itself: A much larger clone is a single base away; this may be a read error. This rearrangement joins TRBV20-1 to TRBJ1-2, with 8 nucleotides matching TRBD1. The CDR3 has 13 amino acids. Germline loops: CDR1 DFQATT, CDR2 SNEGSKA (reference sequence). V dropped 6 bases and J dropped 7; count of bases not matched to a gene: 10. CDR3 sequence reads: CSARDRSALGYTF. In nucleotides, the CDR3 is TGCAGTGCCAGGGACAGGTCGGCGCTTGGCTACACCTTC.

At least ten counts were recorded for this clonotype. The V call is TRBV29-1, the J call TRBJ2-1, with 9 bases lining up with TRBD1. In germline, CDR1 is SQVTM, CDR2 ANQGSEA. V was clipped by 3 bases and J by 5 bases; unmatched bases: 5. The CDR3 is 14 residues long. The CDR3, as DNA: TGCAGCGTTGAGGACAGGGGACTTCACAATGAGCAGTTCTTC. The encoded protein is CSVEDRGLHNEQFF.

The chain uses TRBV6-1 and TRBJ2-7, with D maybe TRBD1 (5 bases). Trimming cost V 2 bases and J 1 base, with 15 bases left between them. CDR3 length equals 16 residues. The V gene's germline CDR1 is MNHNS and CDR2 SASEGT. The CDR3 is CASSESLGQGSYEQYF. In DNA, the CDR3 is TGTGCCAGCAGTGAATCGTTGGGGCAGGGTTCCTACGAGCAGTACTTC.

V and J are TRBV30 and TRBJ2-7; TRBD1 aligns across 7 bases. The ends lost 0 bases at V and 3 bases at J; junction bases unmatched: 8. This CDR3 spans 15 amino acids. Germline values: CDR1 GTSNPN, CDR2 SVGIG (reference sequence). The CDR3 spells CAWSVPTGQSYEQYF. CDR3 DNA sequence: TGTGCCTGGAGTGTACCCACGGGACAGAGCTACGAGCAGTACTTC.

For this clonotype: A much larger clone lies a single base off, so this may be a read error. V and J are TRBV7-3 and TRBJ2-1; the D is unclear. Germline CDR1 is SGHTA and CDR2 is FQGTGA. The CDR3 extends over 14 amino acids. Here the CDR3 reads CAGSLIASRAEQFF. DNA for the CDR3: TGTGCCGGCAGCTTAATTGCGTCCCGAGCGGAGCAGTTCTTC.

The chain joins TRBV27 to TRBJ2-3, with unresolved D. Trimming removed 4 bases at V and 0 bases at J, with 5 bases between. Germline loops: CDR1 MNHEY, CDR2 SMNVEV (reference sequence). CDR3 length equals 13 residues. The CDR3 here is CASSSQSTDTQYF. CDR3 bases: TGTGCCAGCAGTTCCCAAAGCACAGATACGCAGTATTTT.